Listed below are T cell receptor beta chains from one sample, sequenced in a study of T cells in Graves' hyperthyroidism and ophthalmopathy. TCRdb re-analysed the multiplex PCR reads in MiXCR, keeping a single row per CDR3 protein. The sample holds a few hundred thousand distinct CDR3 sequences, roughly 13% seen once. The sample comprised blood. Source of these receptors: a young woman with Graves' hyperthyroidism. Both conserved end residues are part of each CDR3. The D gene is left open where the match is weak. Expanded clones are given a class, and other clones once, few, many or no size at all.

j_call cdr3_length clone_size v_call d_call cdr3_nt cdr3_aa
TRBJ2-3 18 many TRBV6-1 TRBD2 TGTGCCAGCAGTGAACCCGACGGTCTAGCGGGCTTGACAGATACGCAGTATTTT CASSEPDGLAGLTDTQYF
TRBJ1-1 12 many TRBV7-9 . TGTGCCAGCAGCTTAGCAGGGGGTGAAGCTTTCTTT CASSLAGGEAFF
TRBJ1-5 15 many TRBV7-9 TRBD1 TGTGCCAGCAGCGCTGGGACAGCGAAAAATCAGCCCCAGCATTTT CASSAGTAKNQPQHF
TRBJ1-5 13 . TRBV19 . TGTGCCAGTAGTATAGGGGGCGGTCAGCCCCAGCATTTT CASSIGGGQPQHF
TRBJ2-3 19 . TRBV15 TRBD2 TGTGCCACCAGCAGAGCCGGGACTAGCGGGAGTTATCGGCTGGATACGCAGTATTTT CATSRAGTSGSYRLDTQYF
TRBJ1-2 15 many TRBV4-2 TRBD1 TGTGCCAGCAGCCAAGATCGCGCAGGGGGCGAGGGCTACACCTTC CASSQDRAGGEGYTF
TRBJ2-3 15 few TRBV30 TRBD2 TGTGCCTGGATTCCGCGGGAGGGGTTCACAGATACGCAGTATTTT CAWIPREGFTDTQYF
TRBJ1-1 15 . TRBV5-1 . TGCGCCAGCAGCCGGCCTGTTACAGGGAACACTGAAGCTTTCTTT CASSRPVTGNTEAFF
TRBJ2-7 15 . TRBV4-3 TRBD2 TGCGCCAGCAGCCAAAATCTACTAGCGGGAGACGAGCAGTACTTC CASSQNLLAGDEQYF
TRBJ1-1 12 . TRBV6-2/TRBV6-3 . TGTGCCAGCATCCGAGGGGACACTGAAGCTTTCTTT CASIRGDTEAFF
TRBJ2-2 13 . TRBV29-1 TRBD2 TGCAGCGTTTGGGGGGGTCGGACCGGGGAGCTGTTTTTT CSVWGGRTGELFF
TRBJ1-5 15 few TRBV15 TRBD1 TGTGCCACCAGCAGAGTGACAGGGGGCAATCAGCCCCAGCATTTT CATSRVTGGNQPQHF
TRBJ2-2 15 many TRBV12-3/TRBV12-4 TRBD2 TGTGCCAGCAGTTTACTAGCGGGAGTCACCGGGGAGCTGTTTTTT CASSLLAGVTGELFF
TRBJ2-7 16 many TRBV7-8 . TGTGCCAGCAGCTTAGCAGGCGGAGGGGGTACCTACGAGCAGTACTTC CASSLAGGGGTYEQYF
TRBJ1-1 13 many TRBV12-3/TRBV12-4 . TGTGCCAGCGTTACAGCCCTGAACACTGAAGCTTTCTTT CASVTALNTEAFF
TRBJ2-7 14 . TRBV11-1 . TGTGCCAGCAGCTCGGGGACACCTACCTGCGAGCAGTACTTC CASSSGTPTCEQYF
TRBJ2-7 18 many TRBV13 TRBD2 TGTGCCAGCAGCTTAGGCCAGCTAGCGGGGGGCGTCTCCTACGAGCAGTACTTC CASSLGQLAGGVSYEQYF
TRBJ1-2 11 . TRBV27 . TGTGCCAGCAGCCCAGGGTATGGCTACGCCTTC CASSPGYGYAF
TRBJ1-1 13 many TRBV3-1 . TGTGCCAGCAGCCAATTCACGGGTGGGGCAGCTTTCTTT CASSQFTGGAAFF
TRBJ2-1 16 . TRBV19 TRBD2 TGTGCCAGTAGTCCCGTAGCGGGGCTCTCCTACAATGAGCAGTTCTTC CASSPVAGLSYNEQFF
TRBJ2-1 14 few TRBV6-1 TRBD1 TGTGCCAGCAGTTCTCTGACAGGGGGTGATGAGCAGTTCTTC CASSSLTGGDEQFF
TRBJ2-2 17 few TRBV7-9 TRBD1 TGTGCCAGCAGCACGAGCCACGGGACAGGGGGCGCCGGGGAGCTGTTTTTT CASSTSHGTGGAGELFF
TRBJ1-1 15 many TRBV12-3/TRBV12-4 . TGTGCCAGCAGTTCTACAGGGATGGGGAACACTGAAGCTTTCTTT CASSSTGMGNTEAFF
TRBJ2-7 15 many TRBV28 TRBD2 TGTGCCAGCACCGGTATAGCGGGAGGTATATACGAGCAGTACTTC CASTGIAGGIYEQYF
TRBJ2-6 17 . TRBV5-1 TRBD1 TGCGCCAGCAGCGGCCGGGACAGGTATCCTGGGGCCAACGTCCTGACTTTC CASSGRDRYPGANVLTF
TRBJ2-1 19 many TRBV28 TRBD2 TGTGCCAGCAGTGGGCCCGGGGCTAGCGGGAGGGCCTCCTACAATGAGCAGTTCTTC CASSGPGASGRASYNEQFF
TRBJ2-1 12 many TRBV12-3/TRBV12-4 . TGTGCCAGCAGTTTAGGGGAGACTAGGCAGTTCTTC CASSLGETRQFF
TRBJ2-5 14 many TRBV2 TRBD1 TGTGCCACCAGGGGGACAGCGTACCAAGAGACCCAGTACTTC CATRGTAYQETQYF
TRBJ1-1 13 few TRBV19 . TGTGCCAGTTCGGGACGGAGGAACACTGAAGCTTTCTTT CASSGRRNTEAFF
TRBJ2-7 15 . TRBV28 TRBD1 TGTGCCAGCAGCCGGGACAGGGGGCCCACCTACGAGCAGTACTTC CASSRDRGPTYEQYF
TRBJ1-1 14 many TRBV20-1 TRBD1 TGCAGTGCTAGAAGCCAGGGGGGGAACACTGAAGCTTTCTTT CSARSQGGNTEAFF
TRBJ2-1 15 . TRBV9 . TGTGCCAGCAGCGTAAGGGGGGAGCCCTACAATGAGCAGTTCTTC CASSVRGEPYNEQFF
TRBJ1-5 17 many TRBV7-9 . TGTGCCAGCAGCTTTAGTGGCGCGGCAGATAGCAATCAGCCCCAGCATTTT CASSFSGAADSNQPQHF
TRBJ2-2 17 . TRBV7-9 TRBD2 TGTGCCAGCAGCTTAGGGACTAGCGGGAGATATGTCGGGGAGCTGTTTTTT CASSLGTSGRYVGELFF
TRBJ2-7 11 many TRBV7-8 . TGTGCCAGCAGCCCTGGGCGCGAGCAGTACTTC CASSPGREQYF
TRBJ1-4 13 many TRBV12-3/TRBV12-4 . TGTGCCAGCAAAAGACCCGCTAATGAAAAACTGTTTTTT CASKRPANEKLFF
TRBJ2-7 13 many TRBV7-8 . TGTGCCAGCAGCTTAGCCAGGGCTCTCGAGCAGTACTTC CASSLARALEQYF
TRBJ1-6 14 few TRBV4-1 . TGCGCCAGCAGCCAATACGAAGGAGAATCACCCCTCCACTTT CASSQYEGESPLHF